Each of the 8 T cell receptor beta chains below was sequenced from the same sample in a study of blood T cell repertoires in COVID-19. Using immunoSEQ multiplex PCR, the repertoire was profiled, and TCRdb retains in-frame clones only, with some absent. This sample has approximately 120,000 clones; over 80% occur once, and the top ten carry about 18%. The sample taken for sequencing was PBMCs or T cells enriched from blood (not recorded which). The receptors come from a man aged 25-45 years who had recovered from COVID-19.

The V call is TRBV11-2, the J call TRBJ1-1, with TRBD1 as a possible D gene (5 bases). Germline V gene data show CDR1 as SGHAT and CDR2 as FQNNGV. V lost 2 bases to trimming and J lost 2 bases, with 9 bases between them. This CDR3 has 14 residues. The CDR3 loop is CASSLTQGNTEAFF. Written as DNA, the CDR3 is TGTGCCAGCAGCTTAACCCAGGGTAACACTGAAGCTTTCTTT.

This chain joins TRBV5-6 and TRBJ1-2, with D uncertain. From germline, CDR1 is SGHDT and CDR2 YYEEEE. The CDR3 runs 13 residues. Trimming stripped 0 bases from V and 4 bases from J, with 7 bases between. Here the CDR3 reads CASSLGGTYGYTF. The CDR3 nucleotides are TGTGCCAGCAGCTTGGGAGGAACCTATGGCTACACCTTC.

The chain uses TRBV28 and TRBJ1-6; D might be TRBD1 (6 bases). Trimming left V 7 bases short and J 8 bases short, with 18 bases between. This CDR3 is 15 amino acids long. Germline assignment: CDR1 MDHEN and CDR2 SYDVKM. The CDR3 spells CASNLQGVRDSPLHF. The CDR3 region has the DNA TGTGCCAGCAATCTACAGGGTGTACGTGATTCACCCCTCCACTTT.

The CDR3, as DNA: TGTGCCATCAGCGAGCAGGGGGCTTGGGGGACTGGAAACACCATATATTTT. It specifies CAISEQGAWGTGNTIYF. This chain links TRBV10-3 with TRBJ1-3; 8 positions match TRBD1. V lost 6 bases and J lost 2; bases outside the gene matches: 12. This CDR3 is 17 amino acids long. Germline-derived CDR1 and CDR2 are ENHRY and SYGVKD.

The chain links TRBV18 to TRBJ2-3; TRBD2 might be the D (6 bases). Looked up from germline, CDR1 is KGHSH and CDR2 is LQKENI. The CDR3 extends over 15 amino acids. V gave up 0 bases and J gave up 4 bases, with 11 bases separating them. CDR3 in DNA: TGTGCCAGCTCACCACCGGGACTGATAGCAGATACGCAGTATTTT. Its translation is CASSPPGLIADTQYF.

The gene calls are TRBV5-1 and TRBJ1-1; D is perhaps TRBD1 (6 bases). This CDR3 has 12 amino acids. The V and J ends lost 4 bases and 10 bases respectively, with 14 bases between them. CDR1 is SGHRS, CDR2 YFSETQ, per germline. CDR3 in DNA: TGCGCCAGCAGCGTGGACAGCGGAACAGCTTTCTTT. This translates into CASSVDSGTAFF.

This chain joins TRBV3-1 (or the pseudogene TRBV3-2) and TRBJ2-5; weak D call: TRBD2 (5 bases). Trimming stripped 1 base from V and 4 bases from J, with 10 bases between. Germline V gene sequence: CDR1 LGHDT, CDR2 YNNKEL (reference sequence). The CDR3 runs to 14 residues. CDR3 residues: CASSQAGWGETQYF. The CDR3 nucleotides are TGTGCCAGCAGCCAAGCGGGGTGGGGAGAGACCCAGTACTTC.

This chain joins TRBV7-9 and TRBJ2-1, with TRBD2 as a possible D gene (5 bases). The germline V gene encodes CDR1 SEHNR and CDR2 FQNEAQ (reference sequence). The CDR3 spans 15 residues. V lost 5 bases and J lost 4, with 15 bases in between. In DNA form, the CDR3 reads TGTGCCAGCAGCCTCCCGGGGATTGGGTACAATGAGCAGTTCTTC. Protein product: CASSLPGIGYNEQFF.